Presented here are 12 T cell receptor beta chains from one specimen sequenced in a study of shared clonotypes between healthy human individuals. Profiling relied on immunoSEQ multiplex PCR, and the TCRdb table lists in-frame clones only, not all of them. The sample holds 2 million to 2.5 million clones; around 92% are singletons and the top ten take approximately 0.4%. Input material: naive CD4+ T cells from PBMCs. Sample subset: CD45RA+ positively selected. Receptor source: a man younger than 30 in good health. Some clones in this sample may be carry-over from other donors' samples.

The J gene is TRBJ2-1, the V gene TRBV6-4; a possible D gene is TRBD1 (6 bases). The V end was cut by 5 bases, the J end by 2 bases, with 13 bases between. CDR1 and CDR2 (germline): MRHNA, SNTAGT. The CDR3 runs 15 residues. The CDR3 loop is CASSSTGNPYNEQFF. The CDR3 nucleotides are TGTGCCAGCAGTTCGACAGGCAACCCCTACAATGAGCAGTTCTTC.

The sample holds one count of this clone. CDR3 coding DNA: TGTGCCAGCAGTTTATTTCGCTGGGGGACAGGGGGCAGATTGACTGAAGCTTTCTTT. Protein: CASSLFRWGTGGRLTEAFF. The chain links TRBV28 to TRBJ1-1, with 12 nucleotides matching TRBD1. Trimming cost V 1 base and J 5 bases; bases outside gene matches: 14. CDR3 length: 19 residues. In germline, CDR1 is MDHEN, CDR2 SYDVKM.

This clone was recorded once. The rearrangement joins TRBV28 to TRBJ1-2, with 8 nucleotides matching TRBD1. The CDR3 consists of 15 residues. Per germline, CDR1 MDHEN and CDR2 SYDVKM. The V and J ends lost 6 bases and 8 bases, in that order; junction bases with no gene match: 14. CDR3 region: CASRPPGAGGQGYTF. The CDR3 region has the DNA TGTGCCAGCAGACCCCCCGGGGCAGGGGGCCAAGGCTACACCTTC.

The chain couples TRBV6-4 to TRBJ2-7, with TRBD1 identical over 7 bases. V trimming: 0 bases; J trimming: 3 bases; junction bases outside the gene matches: 14. The CDR3 length is 18 residues. In germline, CDR1 is MRHNA, CDR2 SNTAGT. In DNA, the CDR3 is TGTGCCAGCAGTGACTCGCCCCCCACAAGGGACAGCTTCTACGAGCAGTACTTC. This gives the protein CASSDSPPTRDSFYEQYF.

Turning to this clone: Other DNA sequences in the sample encode the same CDR3. V is TRBV9 and J is TRBJ2-2; 8 bases agree with TRBD2. Germline CDR1 and CDR2: SGDLS and YYNGEE. The CDR3 has 16 residues. J was trimmed by 5 bases and V by 0 bases; bases with no gene match: 6. The CDR3 sequence: CASSVAAGGNTGELFF. Here the CDR3 DNA reads TGTGCCAGCAGCGTAGCGGCGGGAGGCAATACCGGGGAGCTGTTTTTT.

This clone was found once. The chain carries TRBV7-8 and TRBJ1-4; D is possibly TRBD1 (5 bases). Germline CDR1 reads SGHVS; CDR2 reads FQNEAQ. The ends were cut back, 5 bases at V and 0 bases at J, with 16 bases in the middle. There are 17 residues in the CDR3. CDR3 sequence (DNA): TGTGCCAGCAGCCCCCGAGGGTGGGGGGCAACTAATGAAAAACTGTTTTTT. Its translation: CASSPRGWGATNEKLFF.

This clone was seen once. The chain combines TRBV27 with TRBJ2-2; 9 nucleotides line up with TRBD1. CDR3 length: 15 residues. Trimming removed 3 bases from V and 6 bases from J; junction bases left unmatched: 5. Germline loops: CDR1 MNHEY, CDR2 SMNVEV (reference sequence). This chain's CDR3 is CASSLGQGIPGELFF. Here the CDR3 DNA reads TGTGCCAGCAGTTTGGGACAGGGAATCCCCGGGGAGCTGTTTTTT.

The chain couples TRBV10-2 to TRBJ1-5; the D is unclear. CDR1 is WSHSY, CDR2 SAAADI, per germline. There are 14 residues in the CDR3. V lost 0 bases to trimming and J lost 5 bases, with 8 bases between them. CDR3 bases: TGCGCCAGCAGTGAGTCTTCAATAGATCAGCCCCAGCATTTT. Its protein product is CASSESSIDQPQHF.

Note on this clone: Other nucleotide sequences in the sample specify the same CDR3. The J gene is TRBJ2-7, the V gene TRBV7-2; D unclear. Trimming removed 5 bases from V and 0 bases from J, with 5 bases in between. Germline lookup yields CDR1 SGHTA and CDR2 FQGNSA. CDR3 length: 12 amino acids. CDR3 DNA sequence: TGTGCCAGCAGCAGAAGCTCCTACGAGCAGTACTTC. This sequence encodes CASSRSSYEQYF.

This sequence joins TRBV2 and TRBJ2-1; D is perhaps TRBD2 (6 bases). Trimming cost V 6 bases and J 5 bases, with 17 bases left between them. Germline assignment: CDR1 SNHLY and CDR2 FYNNEI. The CDR3 sequence is 15 residues long. The CDR3 nucleotides read TGTGCCAGCAGCCCATCTGCGGGATTAAACAATGAGCAGTTCTTC. It translates to CASSPSAGLNNEQFF.

This chain links TRBV11-2 with TRBJ2-5, with 8 bases identical to TRBD1. Germline assignment: CDR1 SGHAT and CDR2 FQNNGV. The CDR3 has 15 residues. The V segment lost 3 bases and the J segment 5 bases; nucleotides outside the gene matches: 8. DNA for the CDR3: TGTGCCAGCAGCTTGGGGCAGGGGGCGCGGGAGACCCAGTACTTC. Amino acid sequence: CASSLGQGARETQYF. The full variable domain, its missing parts supplied by reference TRBV11-2 and TRBJ2-5, is EAGVAQSPRYKIIEKRQSVAFWCNPISGHATLYWYQQILGQGPKLLIQFQNNGVVDDSQLPKDRFSAERLKGVDSTLKIQPAKLEDSAVYLCASSLGQGARETQYFGPGTRLLVL.

Of note for this clone: The sample carries other DNA sequences with the same CDR3. The chain combines TRBV5-1 with TRBJ2-1; TRBD2 matches 10 bases. The V segment lost 4 bases and the J segment 3 bases; nucleotides outside the gene matches: 4. The CDR3 runs to 15 residues. Germline CDR1 is SGHRS and CDR2 is YFSETQ. DNA for the CDR3: TGCGCCAGCAGCCCCGGACTAGCGGACTACAATGAGCAGTTCTTC. Protein sequence: CASSPGLADYNEQFF.